This TCR beta chain came from a study of CD8+ T cells in alopecia areata. Germline V CDR1 and CDR2: SGHTA, FQGNSA. The CDR3 totals 13 residues. Trimming cost V 1 base and J 8 bases, with 11 bases left between them. Noted treatment: oral pan-JAK inhibitor, 5-10 mg twice daily. Sampling of alopecia areata patients yielded lesional scalp punch biopsies as well as peripheral blood. The sample holds a few counts of this clone. After isolation, RNA underwent reverse transcription to generate cDNA as the sequencing template. Some clones are missing from TCRdb's copy, which holds only in-frame ones; the method was immunoSEQ multiplex PCR. This sample has around 160,000 clones, with less than 70% found just once.

Specimen: CD4+ T cells sorted from blood, collected at week 24, from a patient treated with tofacitinib. V and J are TRBV7-2 and TRBJ1-2, with D possibly TRBD1 on 5 matching bases. This receptor was obtained from a human donor with alopecia areata. The CDR3 DNA reads as TGTGCCAGCAGCTTAGGGCAGGGAGGAGGCTACACCTTC. Amino acids: CASSLGQGGGYTF.